A single sample is the source of the 25 T cell receptor beta chains below, sequenced in a study of blood T cell repertoires in COVID-19. Data came from immunoSEQ multiplex PCR; TCRdb stores just in-frame clones and leaves some out. The sample contains about 74,000 clones, around 90% of which appear only once. The source material was peripheral blood. The source of these receptors is a human donor in a cohort sampled during active COVID-19.

The chain joins TRBV28 to TRBJ2-6; tentative D call: TRBD1 (6 bases). The CDR3 covers 13 residues. Deletions cut 5 bases from V and 9 bases from J, with 11 bases between. Germline V CDR1 and CDR2: MDHEN, SYDVKM. As DNA, the CDR3 is TGTGCCAGCAGTCCCCCCAGGGGCAACGTCCTGACTTTC. This codes for CASSPPRGNVLTF.

This clone was seen only once. The chain combines TRBV7-8 with TRBJ1-3; D unresolved. The CDR3 sequence is 15 residues long. CDR1 SGHVS and CDR2 FQNEAQ come from the germline V gene. The V and J ends lost 1 base and 3 bases respectively, with 10 bases between them. The CDR3 reads CASSLDNGGGNTIYF. The CDR3 DNA reads as TGTGCCAGCAGCTTAGATAACGGCGGTGGAAACACCATATATTTT.

The chain combines TRBV28 with TRBJ1-5; TRBD1 is a possible D gene (6 bases). From germline, CDR1 is MDHEN and CDR2 SYDVKM. Between the trimmed V and J ends, which lost 5 bases and 7 bases, there was a span of 15 bases. The CDR3 runs 14 residues. Here the CDR3 DNA reads TGTGCCAGCAGTACTACAGGGAAAGGGCAGCCCCAGCATTTT. This gives the protein CASSTTGKGQPQHF.

The gene calls are TRBV28 and TRBJ2-7, with 9 bases fitting TRBD1. The length of the CDR3 is 19 residues. V lost 2 bases to trimming and J lost 1 base; unmatched junction nucleotides: 15. CDR1 is MDHEN, CDR2 SYDVKM, per germline. The CDR3 region has the DNA TGTGCCAGCAGTTTAAATCTCCGAAATACAGGGGGCGGTTCCTACGAGCAGTACTTC. Protein: CASSLNLRNTGGGSYEQYF.

V gene TRBV28 combines with J gene TRBJ1-5, with D unresolved. The CDR3 covers 14 residues. V was clipped by 6 bases and J by 4 bases, with 13 bases between them. Germline V CDR1 and CDR2: MDHEN, SYDVKM. CDR3 DNA sequence: TGTGCCAGCAGGGTTCTGGTGAGGAATCAGCCCCAGCATTTT. It translates to CASRVLVRNQPQHF.

This rearrangement joins TRBV18 to TRBJ1-6, with a tentative D call TRBD1 (5 bases). Germline V lookup: CDR1 KGHSH, CDR2 LQKENI. There are 18 residues in the CDR3. The germline V and J ends were trimmed by 6 bases and 5 bases, with 23 bases remaining between them. CDR3 bases: TGTGCCAGCTCGCCCACCCAAAGGGTGGGGCGGAATAATTCACCCCTCCACTTT. This codes for CASSPTQRVGRNNSPLHF.

This chain connects TRBV14 to TRBJ1-2, with 8 nucleotides matching TRBD1. Trimming at V came to 6 bases and at J to 5 bases, leaving 5 bases not matched to a gene. This CDR3 has 13 amino acids. Germline V gene sequence: CDR1 SGHDN, CDR2 FVKESK. CDR3 protein: CASSRTGFYGYTF. The DNA of the CDR3 is TGTGCCAGCAGTCGGACAGGGTTTTATGGCTACACCTTC.

The J gene is TRBJ1-1, the V gene TRBV15; D unresolved. The CDR3 is 13 amino acids. V lost 5 bases, J lost 4 bases, and 11 bases lay in between. Germline V gives CDR1 LNHNV, CDR2 YYDKDF (reference sequence). The CDR3 DNA sequence: TGTGCCACCAGCGGGAGGTTTACCACTGAAGCTTTCTTT. It encodes CATSGRFTTEAFF.

V is TRBV28 and J is TRBJ2-4, with 11 bases identical to TRBD2. In germline, CDR1 is MDHEN, CDR2 SYDVKM. Trimming cost V 5 bases and J 1 base; bases outside gene matches: 19. CDR3 length: 21 residues. The CDR3 nucleotides are TGTGCCAGCAGTCCCCGCCTCGGGGTAGCGGGAGGGTGGAGGGCCAAAAACATTCAGTACTTC. This gives the protein CASSPRLGVAGGWRAKNIQYF.

This chain uses TRBV7-3 with TRBJ2-1; a weak D match, TRBD2 (5 bases). This CDR3 comprises 15 residues. Germline V gives CDR1 SGHTA, CDR2 FQGTGA. V was pared by 4 bases and J by 0 bases, with 10 bases between. The DNA of the CDR3 is TGTGCCAGCAGCTCGCTAGGGAGCTCCTACAATGAGCAGTTCTTC. Its translation is CASSSLGSSYNEQFF.

The chain links TRBV4-3 to TRBJ1-4, with D possibly matching TRBD1 (5 bases). Per the germline V gene, CDR1 is LGHNA and CDR2 is YSLEER. CDR3 length: 16 amino acids. With 0 bases removed from V and 12 bases from J, the gap between germline ends came to 20 bases. The DNA for the CDR3 is TGCGCCAGCAGCCAAGATCGGCCAGGGCTCGGGGGTGAACTGTTTTTT. This codes for CASSQDRPGLGGELFF.

The chain combines TRBV5-1 with TRBJ2-1; weak D call: TRBD2 (5 bases). Germline loops: CDR1 SGHRS, CDR2 YFSETQ. The V end lost 0 bases, the J end lost 7 bases, and 20 bases lay between the germline ends. This CDR3 has 17 residues. CDR3 loop: CASSLAGRAALGNEQFF. CDR3 nucleotides: TGCGCCAGCAGCTTGGCCGGGCGAGCGGCCCTGGGGAATGAGCAGTTCTTC.

V usage is TRBV11-3 and J usage is TRBJ1-1, with TRBD1 matching over 7 bases. The CDR3 is 13 amino acids. Germline loops: CDR1 SGHNT, CDR2 YENEEA. V lost 5 bases and J lost 7; bases outside the gene matches: 7. The CDR3 DNA is TGTGCCAGCAGCGCTAGGTGGACAGGTGAAGCTTTCTTT. The encoded protein is CASSARWTGEAFF.

In its sample, this clone was seen a few times. The chain employs TRBV5-4 and TRBJ2-7; D is unclear. V lost 1 base, J lost 3 bases, and 8 bases lay in between. Looked up from germline, CDR1 is SGHNT and CDR2 is YYREEE (reference sequence). The CDR3 runs to 13 residues. In DNA form, the CDR3 reads TGTGCCAGCAGCTTGCAAGGAGTCTACGAGCAGTACTTC. Translation: CASSLQGVYEQYF.

This chain joins TRBV18 and TRBJ1-6; a weak D match, TRBD1 (5 bases). Trimming took 6 bases from V and 7 from J, leaving 10 bases between them. CDR1 is KGHSH, CDR2 LQKENI, per germline. There are 13 residues in the CDR3. CDR3: CASSGGGNSPLHF. The CDR3 nucleotides read TGTGCCAGCTCCGGTGGGGGGAATTCACCCCTCCACTTT.

The chain has TRBV6-6 and TRBJ2-7; 12 bases map to TRBD2. Trimming took 7 bases from V and 3 from J; bases not matched to a gene: 7. CDR3 length equals 15 residues. Germline CDR1 reads MNHNY; CDR2 reads SVGAGI (reference sequence). The chain's CDR3 is CASTLTSGSSYEQYF. The CDR3 DNA reads TGTGCCAGCACCTTGACTAGCGGGAGTAGCTACGAGCAGTACTTC.

J is TRBJ2-7 and V is TRBV7-2; 10 positions match TRBD2. Per germline, CDR1 SGHTA and CDR2 FQGNSA. This CDR3 is built from 14 residues. The ends lost 6 bases at V and 3 bases at J; junction bases unmatched: 5. CDR3 region: CASSPTSGNYEQYF. The CDR3 nucleotides read TGTGCCAGCAGTCCAACTAGCGGGAACTACGAGCAGTACTTC.

The V gene is TRBV30, the J gene TRBJ1-5; 8 nucleotides align to TRBD1. From germline, CDR1 is GTSNPN and CDR2 SVGIG (reference sequence). The ends lost 0 bases at V and 7 bases at J; junction bases unmatched: 5. The CDR3 spans 14 residues. The CDR3 here is CAWSVRPGGQPQHF. CDR3 DNA sequence: TGTGCCTGGAGTGTACGGCCAGGGGGCCAGCCCCAGCATTTT.

The chain links TRBV28 to TRBJ2-5, with TRBD1 matching over 10 bases. This CDR3 is 16 amino acids long. With 3 bases clipped from V and 4 bases from J, the junction kept 8 bases outside the gene matches. Germline CDR1 reads MDHEN; CDR2 reads SYDVKM. The CDR3 DNA is TGTGCCAGCAGTTTGTTTGGACAGGGGGTCCCAGAGACCCAGTACTTC. As protein: CASSLFGQGVPETQYF.

This sequence joins TRBV29-1 and TRBJ2-3; 12 nucleotides match TRBD2. This CDR3 contains 20 residues. The germline V gene has CDR1 SQVTM and CDR2 ANQGSEA. With V trimmed by 8 bases and J by 5 bases, 26 bases remained unmatched. In DNA form, the CDR3 reads TGCAGCTTCCAAGGGACTAGCGGGCTGACTGTCCTCCTACGCAAAGATACGCAGTATTTT. Protein: CSFQGTSGLTVLLRKDTQYF.

V usage is TRBV7-2 and J usage is TRBJ2-5; 14 bases are a match to TRBD2. This CDR3 has 17 amino acids. Germline V gene data show CDR1 as SGHTA and CDR2 as FQGNSA. The trim removed 5 bases at V and 4 bases at J, leaving 9 bases unmatched. The CDR3 here is CASSPNRGLAGGETQYF. The CDR3, as DNA: TGTGCCAGCAGCCCCAACCGAGGACTAGCGGGAGGAGAGACCCAGTACTTC.

V and J are TRBV19 and TRBJ1-5; 8 bases fit TRBD1. J was trimmed by 2 bases and V by 10 bases; bases with no gene match: 7. The CDR3 spans 14 residues. The germline gives CDR1 LNHDA, CDR2 SQIVND (reference sequence). CDR3 loop: CATDRGRGNQPQHF. CDR3 sequence (DNA): TGTGCCACTGACAGGGGAAGAGGCAATCAGCCCCAGCATTTT.

V usage is TRBV28 and J usage is TRBJ2-1; 7 bases agree with TRBD1. CDR1 and CDR2 (germline): MDHEN, SYDVKM. The CDR3 consists of 14 residues. Germline trimming cut 3 bases from V and 5 bases from J; bases unmatched to any gene: 4. The CDR3 bases are TGTGCCAGCAGTTTCGGGGACAGTCACAATGAGCAGTTCTTC. It specifies CASSFGDSHNEQFF.

The chain couples TRBV19 to TRBJ2-2, with D maybe TRBD2 (6 bases). V dropped 8 bases and J dropped 0 bases, with 13 bases sitting between them. This CDR3 has 15 amino acids. CDR1 is LNHDA, CDR2 SQIVND, per germline (reference sequence). CDR3 sequence (DNA): TGTGCCAGTGGGCTAACGGGAGCGAACACCGGGGAGCTGTTTTTT. This gives the protein CASGLTGANTGELFF.

This chain connects TRBV3-1 (or the pseudogene TRBV3-2) to TRBJ2-3; 12 bases fit TRBD2. CDR1 and CDR2 (germline): LGHDT, YNNKEL (reference sequence). The length of the CDR3 is 14 residues. V gave up 7 bases and J gave up 8 bases; unmatched junction bases: 7. This CDR3 reads CASTQLAGGSTQYF. The CDR3 DNA reads TGTGCCAGCACTCAGCTAGCGGGAGGGAGTACGCAGTATTTT.